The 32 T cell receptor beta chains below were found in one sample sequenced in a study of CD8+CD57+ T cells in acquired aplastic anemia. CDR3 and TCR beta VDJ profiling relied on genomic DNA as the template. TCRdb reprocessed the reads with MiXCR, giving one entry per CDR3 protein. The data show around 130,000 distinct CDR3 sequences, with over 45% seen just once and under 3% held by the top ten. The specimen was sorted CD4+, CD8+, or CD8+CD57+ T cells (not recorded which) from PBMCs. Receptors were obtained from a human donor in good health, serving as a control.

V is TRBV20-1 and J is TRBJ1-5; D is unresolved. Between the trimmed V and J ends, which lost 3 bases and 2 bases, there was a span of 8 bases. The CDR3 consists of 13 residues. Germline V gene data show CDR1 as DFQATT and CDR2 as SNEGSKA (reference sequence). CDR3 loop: CSASFGRNQPQHF. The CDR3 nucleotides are TGCAGTGCTAGCTTCGGGCGCAATCAGCCCCAGCATTTT.

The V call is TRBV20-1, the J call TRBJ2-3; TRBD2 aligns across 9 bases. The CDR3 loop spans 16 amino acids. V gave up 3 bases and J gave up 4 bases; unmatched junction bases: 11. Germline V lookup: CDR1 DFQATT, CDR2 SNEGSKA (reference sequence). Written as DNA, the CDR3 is TGCAGTGCTAGTTTGGCGGGGGGGCGTAGCGCAGATACGCAGTATTTT. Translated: CSASLAGGRSADTQYF.

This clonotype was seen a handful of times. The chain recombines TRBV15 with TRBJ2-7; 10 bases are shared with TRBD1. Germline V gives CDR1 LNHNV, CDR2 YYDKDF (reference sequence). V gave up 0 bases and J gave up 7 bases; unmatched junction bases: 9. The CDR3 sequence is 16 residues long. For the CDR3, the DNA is TGTGCCACCAGCAGAGATGTTCGGACAGGGGGTGAAGAGCAGTACTTC. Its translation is CATSRDVRTGGEEQYF.

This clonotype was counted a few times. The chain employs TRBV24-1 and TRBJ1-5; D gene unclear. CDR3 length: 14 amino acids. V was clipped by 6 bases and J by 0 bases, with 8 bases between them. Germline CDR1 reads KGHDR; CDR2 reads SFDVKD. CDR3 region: CATSPRFSNQPQHF. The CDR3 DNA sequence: TGTGCCACCAGTCCCCGGTTTAGCAATCAGCCCCAGCATTTT.

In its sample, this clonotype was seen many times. CDR3 in amino acids: CASSFQKVSNQPQHF. The CDR3 DNA follows: TGTGCCAGCAGCTTCCAGAAGGTGAGCAATCAGCCCCAGCATTTT. The V gene is TRBV7-2, the J gene TRBJ1-5; no clear D gene. The V gene lost 3 bases and the J gene lost 1 base, with 10 bases spanning the gap. CDR1 and CDR2 (germline): SGHTA, FQGNSA. The CDR3 runs 15 residues. Drawing the rest from reference TRBV7-2 and TRBJ1-5, the complete variable domain is GAGVSQSPSNKVTEKGKDVELRCDPISGHTALYWYRQSLGQGLEFLIYFQGNSAPDKSGLPSDRFSAERTGGSVSTLTIQRTQQEDSAVYLCASSFQKVSNQPQHFGDGTRLSIL.

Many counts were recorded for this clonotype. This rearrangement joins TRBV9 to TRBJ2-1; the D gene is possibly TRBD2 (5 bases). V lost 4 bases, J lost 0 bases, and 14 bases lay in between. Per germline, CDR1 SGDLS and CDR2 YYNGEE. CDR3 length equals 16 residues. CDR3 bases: TGTGCCAGCAGCCCCGGGGTGGGCAGCTCCTACAATGAGCAGTTCTTC. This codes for CASSPGVGSSYNEQFF.

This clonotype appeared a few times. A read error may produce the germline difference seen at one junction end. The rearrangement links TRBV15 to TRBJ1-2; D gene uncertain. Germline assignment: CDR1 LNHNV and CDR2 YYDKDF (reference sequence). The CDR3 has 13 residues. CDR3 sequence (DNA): TGTGTCACCAGCAGAGCTAAGGGAGAAGGCTACACCTTC. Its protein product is CVTSRAKGEGYTF.

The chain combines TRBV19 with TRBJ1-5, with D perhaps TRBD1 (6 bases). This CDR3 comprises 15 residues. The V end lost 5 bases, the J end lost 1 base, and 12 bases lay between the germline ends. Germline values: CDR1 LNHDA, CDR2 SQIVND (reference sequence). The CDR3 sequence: CASSDQGYSNQPQHF. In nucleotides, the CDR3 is TGTGCCAGTAGTGATCAGGGGTACAGCAATCAGCCCCAGCATTTT.

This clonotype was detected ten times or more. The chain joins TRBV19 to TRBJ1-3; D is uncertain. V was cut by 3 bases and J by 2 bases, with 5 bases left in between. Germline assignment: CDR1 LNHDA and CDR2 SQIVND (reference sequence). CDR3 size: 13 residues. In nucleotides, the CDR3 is TGTGCCAGTAGTATTGAGCCTGGAAACACCATATATTTT. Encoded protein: CASSIEPGNTIYF.

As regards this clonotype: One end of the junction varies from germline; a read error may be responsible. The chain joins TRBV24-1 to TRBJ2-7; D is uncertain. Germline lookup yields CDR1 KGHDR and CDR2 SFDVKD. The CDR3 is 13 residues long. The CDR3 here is CATNDYWHNEQYF. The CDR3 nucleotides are TGTGCCACCAATGATTACTGGCACAACGAGCAGTACTTC.

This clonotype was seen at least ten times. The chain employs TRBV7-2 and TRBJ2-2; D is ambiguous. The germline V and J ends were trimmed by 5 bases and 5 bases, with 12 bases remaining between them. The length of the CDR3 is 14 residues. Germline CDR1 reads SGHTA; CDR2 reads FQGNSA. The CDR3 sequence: CASSRRLVTGELFF. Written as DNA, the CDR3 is TGTGCCAGCAGCCGTCGGTTGGTAACCGGGGAGCTGTTTTTT.

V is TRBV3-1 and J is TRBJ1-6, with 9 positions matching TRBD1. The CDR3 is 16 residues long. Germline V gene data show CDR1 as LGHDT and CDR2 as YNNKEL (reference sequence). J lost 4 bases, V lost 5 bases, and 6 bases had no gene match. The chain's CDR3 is CASSSGTGQYNSPLHF. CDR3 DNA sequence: TGTGCCAGCAGCTCCGGGACAGGGCAATATAATTCACCCCTCCACTTT. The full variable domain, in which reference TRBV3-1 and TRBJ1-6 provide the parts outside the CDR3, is DTAVSQTPKYLVTQMGNDKSIKCEQNLGHDTMYWYKQDSKKFLKIMFSYNNKELIINETVPNRFSPKSPDKAHLNLHINSLELGDSAVYFCASSSGTGQYNSPLHFGNGTRLTVT.

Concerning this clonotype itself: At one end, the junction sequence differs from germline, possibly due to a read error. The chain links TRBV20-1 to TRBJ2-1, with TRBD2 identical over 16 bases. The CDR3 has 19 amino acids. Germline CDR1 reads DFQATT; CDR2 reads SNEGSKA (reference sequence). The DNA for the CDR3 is TGCAGTGCCAGAGTCTTACCGGGACTAGCGGGGGGGCATTACAATGAGCAGTTCTTC. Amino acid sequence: CSARVLPGLAGGHYNEQFF.

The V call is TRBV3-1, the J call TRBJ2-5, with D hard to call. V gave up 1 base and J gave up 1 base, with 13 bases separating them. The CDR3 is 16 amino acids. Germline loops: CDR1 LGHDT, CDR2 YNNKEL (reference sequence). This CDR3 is CASSQGSLERQETQYF. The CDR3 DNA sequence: TGTGCCAGCAGCCAAGGGAGTTTGGAGCGCCAAGAGACCCAGTACTTC.

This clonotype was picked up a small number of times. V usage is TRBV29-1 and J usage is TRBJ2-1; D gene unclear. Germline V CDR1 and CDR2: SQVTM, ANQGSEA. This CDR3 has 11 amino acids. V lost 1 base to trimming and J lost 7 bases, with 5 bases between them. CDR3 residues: CSVEGRNEQFF. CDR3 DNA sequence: TGCAGCGTTGAAGGGCGGAATGAGCAGTTCTTC.

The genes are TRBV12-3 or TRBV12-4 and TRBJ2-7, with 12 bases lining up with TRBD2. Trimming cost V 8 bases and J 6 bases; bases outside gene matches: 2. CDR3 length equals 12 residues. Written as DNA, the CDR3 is TGTGCCAGCCTAGCGGGGGGGAGCGAGCAGTACTTC. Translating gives CASLAGGSEQYF.

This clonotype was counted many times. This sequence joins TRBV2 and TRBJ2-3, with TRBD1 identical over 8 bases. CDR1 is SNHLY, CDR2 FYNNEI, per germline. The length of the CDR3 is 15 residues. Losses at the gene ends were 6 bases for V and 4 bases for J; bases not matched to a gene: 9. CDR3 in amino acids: CASRATGVSADTQYF. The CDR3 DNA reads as TGTGCCAGCAGGGCGACAGGGGTTAGTGCAGATACGCAGTATTTT.

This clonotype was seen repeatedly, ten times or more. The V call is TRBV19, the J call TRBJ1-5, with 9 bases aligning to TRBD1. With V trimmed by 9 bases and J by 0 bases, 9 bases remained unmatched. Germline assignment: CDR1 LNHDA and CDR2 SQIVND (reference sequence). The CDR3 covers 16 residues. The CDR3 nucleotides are TGTGCCAGCTCGGGACAGGGTGATTATAGCAATCAGCCCCAGCATTTT. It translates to CASSGQGDYSNQPQHF. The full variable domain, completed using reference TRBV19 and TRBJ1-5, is DGGITQSPKYLFRKEGQNVTLSCEQNLNHDAMYWYRQDPGQGLRLIYYSQIVNDFQKGDIAEGYSVSREKKESFPLTVTSAQKNPTAFYLCASSGQGDYSNQPQHFGDGTRLSIL.

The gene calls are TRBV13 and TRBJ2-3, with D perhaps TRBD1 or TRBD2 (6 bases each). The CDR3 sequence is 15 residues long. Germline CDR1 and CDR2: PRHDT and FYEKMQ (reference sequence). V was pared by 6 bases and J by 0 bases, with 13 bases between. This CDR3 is CASSVRGVSTDTQYF. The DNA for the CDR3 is TGTGCCAGCAGTGTAAGGGGGGTGAGCACAGATACGCAGTATTTT.

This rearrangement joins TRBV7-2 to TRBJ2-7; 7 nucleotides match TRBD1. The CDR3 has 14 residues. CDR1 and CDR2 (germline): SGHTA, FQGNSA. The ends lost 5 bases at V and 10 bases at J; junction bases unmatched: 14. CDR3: CASSLTGQVEKQYF. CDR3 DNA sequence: TGTGCCAGCAGCCTCACAGGACAGGTGGAGAAACAGTACTTC.

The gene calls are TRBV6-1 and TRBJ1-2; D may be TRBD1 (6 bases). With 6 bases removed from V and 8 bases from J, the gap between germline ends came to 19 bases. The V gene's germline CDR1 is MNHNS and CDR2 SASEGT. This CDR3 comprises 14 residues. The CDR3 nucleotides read TGTGCCAGCAGCCTGCAGTCAGGGGCGCCCGGCTACACCTTC. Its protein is CASSLQSGAPGYTF.

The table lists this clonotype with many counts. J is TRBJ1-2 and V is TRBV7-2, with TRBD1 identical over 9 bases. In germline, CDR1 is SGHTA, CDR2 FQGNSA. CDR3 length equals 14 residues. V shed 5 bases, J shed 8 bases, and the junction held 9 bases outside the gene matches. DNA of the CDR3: TGTGCCAGCAGCAATAACAGGGGGCTGGGGGGCTACACCTTC. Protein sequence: CASSNNRGLGGYTF.

The CDR3 DNA sequence: TGTGCCACCAGTGATCCGACCTTGGGGGAACAGGAGACCCAGTACTTC. Translating it yields CATSDPTLGEQETQYF. This chain connects TRBV24-1 to TRBJ2-5; D may correspond to TRBD1 or TRBD2 (5 bases each). V was cut by 3 bases and J by 5 bases, with 18 bases left in between. The CDR3 has 16 amino acids. Germline lookup yields CDR1 KGHDR and CDR2 SFDVKD.

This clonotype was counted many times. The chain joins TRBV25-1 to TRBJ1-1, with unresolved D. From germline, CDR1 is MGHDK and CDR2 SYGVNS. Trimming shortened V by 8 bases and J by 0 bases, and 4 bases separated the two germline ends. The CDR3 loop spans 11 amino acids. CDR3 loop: CASGMNTEAFF. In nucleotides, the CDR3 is TGTGCCAGCGGAATGAACACTGAAGCTTTCTTT.

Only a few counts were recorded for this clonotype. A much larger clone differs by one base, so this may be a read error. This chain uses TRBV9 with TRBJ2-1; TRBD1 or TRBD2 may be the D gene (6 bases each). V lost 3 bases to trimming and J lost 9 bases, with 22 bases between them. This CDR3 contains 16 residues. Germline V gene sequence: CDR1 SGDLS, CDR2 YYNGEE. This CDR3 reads CASSGLQIGGLGEQFF. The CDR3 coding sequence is TGTGCCAGCAGCGGCCTTCAAATAGGGGGGCTGGGTGAGCAGTTCTTC.

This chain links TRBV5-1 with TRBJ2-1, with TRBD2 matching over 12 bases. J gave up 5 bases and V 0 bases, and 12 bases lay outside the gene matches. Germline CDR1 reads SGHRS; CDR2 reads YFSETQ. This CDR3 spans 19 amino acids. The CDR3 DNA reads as TGCGCCAGCAGCTTGGATTGGGCTAGCGGGAGGGCCTCAAACAATGAGCAGTTCTTC. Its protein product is CASSLDWASGRASNNEQFF.

CDR3 nucleotides: TGTGCCATCAGCCGTATGGGACAGGGGCCTTACGAGCAGTACTTC. Translating gives CAISRMGQGPYEQYF. This chain uses TRBV2 with TRBJ2-7, with 10 bases lining up with TRBD1. The germline CDR1 and CDR2 sequences are SNHLY and FYNNEI. V lost 10 bases to trimming and J lost 4 bases; unmatched junction nucleotides: 13. This CDR3 is 15 amino acids long.

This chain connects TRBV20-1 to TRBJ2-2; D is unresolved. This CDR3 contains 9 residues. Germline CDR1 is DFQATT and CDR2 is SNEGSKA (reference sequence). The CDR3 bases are TGCAGCGTTAGGGGGGAGCTGTTTTTT. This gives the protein CSVRGELFF.

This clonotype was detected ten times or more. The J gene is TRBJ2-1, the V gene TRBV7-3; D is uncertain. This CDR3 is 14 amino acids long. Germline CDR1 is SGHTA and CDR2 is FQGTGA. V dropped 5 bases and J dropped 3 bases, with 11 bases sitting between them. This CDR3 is CASSPPGRYNEQFF. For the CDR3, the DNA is TGTGCCAGCAGCCCCCCGGGCCGCTACAATGAGCAGTTCTTC.

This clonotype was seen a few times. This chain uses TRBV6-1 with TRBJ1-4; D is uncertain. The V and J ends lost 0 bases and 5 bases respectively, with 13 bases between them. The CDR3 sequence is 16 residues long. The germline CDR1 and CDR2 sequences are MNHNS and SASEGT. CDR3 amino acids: CASSEALRWGNEKLFF. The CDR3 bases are TGTGCCAGCAGTGAAGCCCTACGGTGGGGAAATGAAAAACTGTTTTTT.

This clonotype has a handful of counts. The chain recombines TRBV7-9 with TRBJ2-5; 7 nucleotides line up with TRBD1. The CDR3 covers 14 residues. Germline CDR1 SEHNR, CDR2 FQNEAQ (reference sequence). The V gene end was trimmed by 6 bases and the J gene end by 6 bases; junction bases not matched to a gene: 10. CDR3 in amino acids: CASSERGTAQTQYF. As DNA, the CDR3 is TGTGCCAGCAGTGAAAGGGGGACAGCCCAGACCCAGTACTTC.

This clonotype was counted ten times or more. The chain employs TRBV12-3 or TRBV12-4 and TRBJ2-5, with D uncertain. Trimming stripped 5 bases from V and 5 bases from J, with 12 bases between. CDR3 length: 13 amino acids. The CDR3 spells CASSPRLGETQYF. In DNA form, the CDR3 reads TGTGCCAGCAGTCCGCGCTTGGGGGAGACCCAGTACTTC.